The 21 T cell receptor beta chains presented below share a single source sample, sequenced in a study of cytomegalovirus exposure and HLA in healthy donors. Only in-frame clones appear in the TCRdb table, and some are missing; sequencing was by immunoSEQ multiplex PCR. In the table there are 150,000 to 200,000 clones, approximately 90% of which are singletons. The sample comprised PBMCs. These receptors came from a man younger than 35 in good health and CMV-seronegative.

The chain has TRBV5-6 and TRBJ1-2, with 7 bases identical to TRBD1. CDR1 SGHDT and CDR2 YYEEEE come from the germline V gene. CDR3 length equals 14 residues. The V gene end was trimmed by 0 bases and the J gene end by 8 bases; junction bases not matched to a gene: 7. CDR3 coding DNA: TGTGCCAGCAGCTTGGGGCAGGGGGATTACGGCTACACCTTC. Protein product: CASSLGQGDYGYTF.

The chain joins TRBV2 to TRBJ1-1; TRBD1 might be the D (5 bases). The germline CDR1 and CDR2 sequences are SNHLY and FYNNEI. This CDR3 comprises 15 residues. V was trimmed by 4 bases and J by 5 bases, leaving 17 bases between them. The CDR3 nucleotides read TGTGCCAGCAGTGGACAGTACGACGGTCGAACTGAAGCTTTCTTT. Residues: CASSGQYDGRTEAFF.

V usage is TRBV7-8 and J usage is TRBJ2-1; D might be TRBD1 (5 bases). With 5 bases removed from V and 0 bases from J, the gap between germline ends came to 14 bases. This CDR3 is 16 amino acids long. Germline lookup yields CDR1 SGHVS and CDR2 FQNEAQ. CDR3 amino acids: CASSLRGQSSYNEQFF. The CDR3 DNA follows: TGTGCCAGCAGCCTAAGGGGTCAGAGCTCCTACAATGAGCAGTTCTTC.

The chain combines TRBV29-1 with TRBJ2-7, with D perhaps matching TRBD1 (5 bases). V gave up 2 bases and J gave up 1 base, with 12 bases separating them. CDR1 is SQVTM, CDR2 ANQGSEA, per germline. The CDR3 has 14 amino acids. The CDR3 protein is CSVERLGDSYEQYV. CDR3 in DNA: TGCAGCGTTGAACGTCTAGGGGATTCCTACGAGCAGTACGTC.

The rearrangement links TRBV27 to TRBJ2-7; 7 bases line up with TRBD1. The CDR3 runs 15 residues. V gave up 6 bases and J gave up 4 bases; unmatched junction bases: 12. Germline CDR1 is MNHEY and CDR2 is SMNVEV (reference sequence). CDR3 in DNA: TGTGCCAGCAGCTCCGCGACCGGGACAGTTTACGAGCAGTACTTC. It translates to CASSSATGTVYEQYF.

The chain links TRBV5-1 to TRBJ1-4; 7 nucleotides agree with TRBD1. Trimming removed 0 bases from V and 5 bases from J; junction bases left unmatched: 4. Looked up from germline, CDR1 is SGHRS and CDR2 is YFSETQ. This CDR3 contains 15 residues. The CDR3 DNA reads TGCGCCAGCAGCTTGGGTTGGGACAGCAATGAAAAACTGTTTTTT. Protein product: CASSLGWDSNEKLFF.

Here the CDR3 DNA reads TGTGCCAGCAGGCACCGAGCTAACTATGGCTACACCTTC. Protein sequence: CASRHRANYGYTF. The rearrangement links TRBV27 to TRBJ1-2, with unresolved D. Germline CDR1 and CDR2: MNHEY and SMNVEV (reference sequence). This CDR3 comprises 13 residues. The ends were cut back, 6 bases at V and 0 bases at J, with 8 bases in the middle.

Written as DNA, the CDR3 is TGCGCCAGCAGCTTGGATTTCAGGGGGAGGCCTGAAGCTTTCTTT. It yields the protein CASSLDFRGRPEAFF. The chain combines TRBV5-1 with TRBJ1-1; 7 bases are shared with TRBD1. The CDR3 has 15 residues. V trimming: 0 bases; J trimming: 6 bases; junction bases outside the gene matches: 8. Germline CDR1 reads SGHRS; CDR2 reads YFSETQ.

This clone appeared once. The chain carries TRBV2 and TRBJ1-1; unclear D gene. Germline values: CDR1 SNHLY, CDR2 FYNNEI. The length of the CDR3 is 13 residues. V was shortened by 8 bases and J by 1 base, with 11 bases between the two germline ends. The CDR3 reads CASYKFRNTEAFF. The CDR3 nucleotides are TGTGCCAGCTATAAATTCAGGAACACTGAAGCTTTCTTT.

The V call is TRBV2, the J call TRBJ2-1, with D possibly TRBD2 on 5 matching bases. Looked up from germline, CDR1 is SNHLY and CDR2 is FYNNEI. V dropped 3 bases and J dropped 7 bases, with 22 bases sitting between them. The CDR3 is made up of 17 amino acids. The chain's CDR3 is CASSDSIGPSLQNEQFF. The CDR3 coding sequence is TGTGCCAGCAGTGACTCTATCGGGCCTAGCCTACAAAATGAGCAGTTCTTC. Full variable domain (missing parts from reference TRBV2 and TRBJ2-1): EPEVTQTPSHQVTQMGQEVILRCVPISNHLYFYWYRQILGQKVEFLVSFYNNEISEKSEIFDDQFSVERPDGSNFTLKIRSTKLEDSAMYFCASSDSIGPSLQNEQFFGPGTRLTVL.

This chain connects TRBV13 to TRBJ2-7; D not resolved. The germline CDR1 and CDR2 sequences are PRHDT and FYEKMQ (reference sequence). This CDR3 spans 13 amino acids. Between the trimmed V and J ends, which lost 5 bases and 6 bases, there was a span of 14 bases. The CDR3 bases are TGTGCCAGCAGCCCGCGAACGCCGGTCGAGCAGTACTTC. It translates to CASSPRTPVEQYF. Supplemented by reference TRBV13 and TRBJ2-7, the full variable domain reads AAGVIQSPRHLIKEKRETATLKCYPIPRHDTVYWYQQGPGQDPQFLISFYEKMQSDKGSIPDRFSAQQFSDYHSELNMSSLELGDSALYFCASSPRTPVEQYFGPGTRLTVT.

The chain recombines TRBV6-4 with TRBJ2-1; TRBD2 matches at 12 bases. Germline V gene data show CDR1 as MRHNA and CDR2 as SNTAGT. The CDR3 loop spans 16 amino acids. Trimming at V came to 4 bases and at J to 8 bases, leaving 9 bases not matched to a gene. DNA of the CDR3: TGTGCCAGCAGTGCCGGAGGGGCTAGCGGGAGGGATGAGCAGTTCTTC. It yields the protein CASSAGGASGRDEQFF.

This clone has just a few counts. This chain joins TRBV6-1 and TRBJ2-1, with 9 bases matching TRBD2. This CDR3 region has 15 residues. From germline, CDR1 is MNHNS and CDR2 SASEGT. The J segment lost 12 bases and the V segment lost 4 bases, leaving 13 bases of the junction unmatched. CDR3 DNA: TGTGCCAGCAGTGTTCCAGCGGGGGGTTCCCCAGGGCAGTTCTTC. Translation: CASSVPAGGSPGQFF.

V gene TRBV7-9 combines with J gene TRBJ1-2; D is ambiguous. The CDR3 covers 13 residues. V was trimmed by 5 bases and J by 3 bases, leaving 10 bases between them. Germline assignment: CDR1 SEHNR and CDR2 FQNEAQ (reference sequence). This CDR3 reads CASSPPSDYGYTF. CDR3 coding DNA: TGTGCCAGCAGCCCACCCTCGGACTATGGCTACACCTTC.

The CDR3 bases are TGTGCCTGGAGTGTAATTTTAGGGGGCGGGAACACTGAAGCTTTCTTT. It translates to CAWSVILGGGNTEAFF. The genes are TRBV30 and TRBJ1-1; 7 bases are a match to TRBD1. The CDR3 totals 16 residues. The germline gives CDR1 GTSNPN, CDR2 SVGIG (reference sequence). J gave up 1 base and V 0 bases, and 8 bases lay outside the gene matches. Full variable domain (missing parts from reference TRBV30 and TRBJ1-1): SQTIHQWPATLVQPVGSPLSLECTVEGTSNPNLYWYRQAAGRGLQLLFYSVGIGQISSEVPQNLSASRPQDRQFILSSKKLLLSDSGFYLCAWSVILGGGNTEAFFGQGTRLTVV.

The gene calls are TRBV5-4 and TRBJ2-7, with 9 bases matching TRBD1. CDR1 is SGHNT and CDR2 is YYREEE in the germline V gene (reference sequence). The CDR3 is 17 amino acids. Here the CDR3 DNA reads TGTGCTAAAAGTCCGGGACAGGGAAAATCTGGGTCCTACGAGCAGTACTTC. Its protein product is CAKSPGQGKSGSYEQYF.

The chain joins TRBV7-6 to TRBJ2-1; 8 bases line up with TRBD2. V lost 5 bases and J lost 10; bases outside the gene matches: 13. The CDR3 runs 15 residues. Germline assignment: CDR1 SGHVS and CDR2 FNYEAQ. The CDR3 is CASSPSRGGRYEQFF. DNA for the CDR3: TGTGCCAGCAGCCCCTCCCGGGGGGGAAGGTACGAGCAGTTCTTC.

The chain has TRBV27 and TRBJ2-7; TRBD1 is a possible D gene (6 bases). The CDR3 totals 14 residues. Germline V gene data show CDR1 as MNHEY and CDR2 as SMNVEV (reference sequence). The V end was cut by 10 bases, the J end by 0 bases, with 16 bases between. CDR3 residues: CATGETGSSYEQYV. CDR3 DNA sequence: TGTGCCACCGGAGAGACAGGTAGCTCCTACGAGCAGTACGTC.

The chain links TRBV28 to TRBJ1-2, with 11 bases aligning to TRBD1. The CDR3 loop spans 14 amino acids. Per the germline V gene, CDR1 is MDHEN and CDR2 is SYDVKM. V gave up 3 bases and J gave up 5 bases; unmatched junction bases: 2. CDR3 residues: CASSFGQGAYGYTF. CDR3 in DNA: TGTGCCAGCAGTTTCGGACAGGGGGCATATGGCTACACCTTC.

The chain combines TRBV6-5 with TRBJ1-2; 8 bases fit TRBD1. The CDR3 sequence is 13 residues long. The germline V gene has CDR1 MNHEY and CDR2 SVGAGI. The V gene end was trimmed by 7 bases and the J gene end by 5 bases; junction bases not matched to a gene: 6. CDR3 in DNA: TGTGCCAGCAAGCAGGGGGACAGGTATGGCTACACCTTC. This encodes CASKQGDRYGYTF.

The CDR3 DNA is TGCGCCAGCAGCTCTGACAGGCTCCACTCTGGGGCCAACGTCCTGACTTTC. Residues: CASSSDRLHSGANVLTF. This chain joins TRBV10-2 and TRBJ2-6; weak D call: TRBD1 (6 bases). The CDR3 sequence is 17 residues long. Trimming stripped 6 bases from V and 0 bases from J, with 15 bases between. Germline V lookup: CDR1 WSHSY, CDR2 SAAADI.